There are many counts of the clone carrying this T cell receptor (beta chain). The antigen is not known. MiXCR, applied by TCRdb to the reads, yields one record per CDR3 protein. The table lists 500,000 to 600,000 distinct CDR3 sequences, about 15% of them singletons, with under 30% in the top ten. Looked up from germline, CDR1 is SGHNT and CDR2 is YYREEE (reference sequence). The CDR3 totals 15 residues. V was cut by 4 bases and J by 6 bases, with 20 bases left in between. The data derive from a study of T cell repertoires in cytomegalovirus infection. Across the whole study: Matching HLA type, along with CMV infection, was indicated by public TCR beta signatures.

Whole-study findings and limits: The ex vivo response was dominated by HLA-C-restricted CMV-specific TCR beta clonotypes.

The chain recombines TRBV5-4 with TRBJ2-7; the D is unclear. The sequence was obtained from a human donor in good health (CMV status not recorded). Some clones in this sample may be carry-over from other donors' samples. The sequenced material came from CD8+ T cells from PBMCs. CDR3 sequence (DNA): TGTGCCAGCAGCGGTCCGAAGGACCGGCGTCGCGAGCAGTACTTC. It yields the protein CASSGPKDRRREQYF.